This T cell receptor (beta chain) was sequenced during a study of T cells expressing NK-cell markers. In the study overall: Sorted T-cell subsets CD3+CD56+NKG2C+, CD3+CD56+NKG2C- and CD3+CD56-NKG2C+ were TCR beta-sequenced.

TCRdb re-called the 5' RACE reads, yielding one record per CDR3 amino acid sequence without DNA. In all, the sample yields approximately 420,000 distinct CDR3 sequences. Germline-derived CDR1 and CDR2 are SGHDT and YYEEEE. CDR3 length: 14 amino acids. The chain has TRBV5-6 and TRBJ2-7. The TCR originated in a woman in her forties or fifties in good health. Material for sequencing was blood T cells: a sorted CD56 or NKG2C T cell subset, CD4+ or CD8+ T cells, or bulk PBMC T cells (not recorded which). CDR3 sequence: CASSLVTDSYEQYF.